This T cell receptor beta chain came from a study of cytomegalovirus exposure and HLA in healthy donors. Overall study findings and caveats: It was approximately 170 TCR beta chains that were listed as cytomegalovirus-associated. In vitro experiments confirmed that three CMV-associated chains were specific for CMV antigens. The classifier was said to identify cytomegalovirus status with high specificity and sensitivity.

Notes on this clone: Antigen specificity is unknown.

The donors were members of the validation cohort comprising over a hundred subjects, separate from the roughly 700-subject first cohort. Clones were read by immunoSEQ multiplex PCR, and TCRdb kept only the in-frame ones, dropping some. The table has 220,000 or so clones, 75% to 95% seen once. Germline V lookup: CDR1 SGHVS, CDR2 FQNEAQ. The CDR3 is 14 residues long. V was pared by 3 bases and J by 0 bases, with 1 base of the junction left unmatched. Sequencing was performed on PBMCs. This TCR was sampled from a woman aged 18-29 years in good health and CMV-seronegative. The J gene is TRBJ1-1, the V gene TRBV7-8; 7 nucleotides align to TRBD1. CDR3 region: CASSFRGMNTEAFF. CDR3 coding DNA: TGTGCCAGCAGCTTCAGGGGGATGAACACTGAAGCTTTCTTT.